This T cell receptor (beta chain) originates from a study of blood T cell repertoires in COVID-19. Whole-study context: Spain, Italy and the United States supplied samples that represented acute and convalescent COVID-19. PBMCs, B-cell-depleted T cells, or T cells provided the cDNA or gDNA that made up the material.

Participants' own reports of clinical history determined their cohort assignment. The authors' processing: Counts of nucleated cells, estimated from reference gene primer amplification, were obtained. Sequencing was performed with immunoSEQ multiplex PCR; in TCRdb, only in-frame clones are kept and a portion is missing. The V and J calls and the clone size are those of that table, but D and trimming were determined from the DNA. The table has about 240,000 clones, roughly 87% seen once. In its sample, this clone was seen once. This CDR3 region has 15 residues. V was trimmed by 7 bases and J by 0 bases, leaving 16 bases between them. CDR1 and CDR2 (germline): MNHNY, SVGAGI (reference sequence).

Sequencing input: PBMCs or T cells enriched from blood (not recorded which). J is TRBJ2-7 and V is TRBV6-6; a weak D match, TRBD2 (6 bases). The clonotype originates from a young woman with acute COVID-19. CDR3 sequence: CASTPGGRTSYEQYF. The DNA for the CDR3 is TGTGCCAGCACCCCCGGAGGGCGGACCTCCTACGAGCAGTACTTC.